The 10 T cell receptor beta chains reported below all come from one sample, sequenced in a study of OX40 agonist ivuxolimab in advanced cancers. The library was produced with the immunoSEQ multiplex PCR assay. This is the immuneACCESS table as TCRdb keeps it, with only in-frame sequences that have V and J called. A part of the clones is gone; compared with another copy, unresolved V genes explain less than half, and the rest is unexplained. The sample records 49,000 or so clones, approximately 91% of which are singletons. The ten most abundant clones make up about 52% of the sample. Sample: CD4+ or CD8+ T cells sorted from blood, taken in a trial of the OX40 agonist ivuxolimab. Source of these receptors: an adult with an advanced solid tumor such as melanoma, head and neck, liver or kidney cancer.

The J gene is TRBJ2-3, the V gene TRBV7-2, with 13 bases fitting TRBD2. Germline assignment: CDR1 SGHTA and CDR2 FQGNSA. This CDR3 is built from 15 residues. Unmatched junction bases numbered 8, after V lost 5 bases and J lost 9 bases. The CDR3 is CASSPLGTSGDTQYF. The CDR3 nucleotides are TGTGCCAGCAGCCCGCTAGGGACTAGCGGGGACACGCAGTATTTT.

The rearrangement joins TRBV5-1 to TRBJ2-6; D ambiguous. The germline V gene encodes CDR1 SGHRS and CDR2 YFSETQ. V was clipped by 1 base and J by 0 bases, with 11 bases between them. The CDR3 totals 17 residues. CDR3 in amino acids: CASSLRGADSGANVLTF. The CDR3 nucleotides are TGCGCCAGCAGCTTGCGTGGAGCAGACTCTGGGGCCAACGTCCTGACTTTC.

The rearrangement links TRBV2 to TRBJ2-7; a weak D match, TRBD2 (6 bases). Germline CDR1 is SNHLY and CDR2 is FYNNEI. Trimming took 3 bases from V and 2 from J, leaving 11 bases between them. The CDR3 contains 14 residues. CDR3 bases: TGTGCCAGCAGTGAGGGTCCGGGAGCCTACGAGCAGTACTTC. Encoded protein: CASSEGPGAYEQYF. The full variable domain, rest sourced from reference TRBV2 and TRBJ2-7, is EPEVTQTPSHQVTQMGQEVILRCVPISNHLYFYWYRQILGQKVEFLVSFYNNEISEKSEIFDDQFSVERPDGSNFTLKIRSTKLEDSAMYFCASSEGPGAYEQYFGPGTRLTVT.

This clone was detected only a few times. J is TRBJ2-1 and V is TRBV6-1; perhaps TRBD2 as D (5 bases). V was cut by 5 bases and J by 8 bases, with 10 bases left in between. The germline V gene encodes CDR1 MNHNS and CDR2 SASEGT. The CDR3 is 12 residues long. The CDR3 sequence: CASSTSGYEQFF. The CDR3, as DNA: TGTGCCAGCAGTACTAGTGGCTATGAGCAGTTCTTC.

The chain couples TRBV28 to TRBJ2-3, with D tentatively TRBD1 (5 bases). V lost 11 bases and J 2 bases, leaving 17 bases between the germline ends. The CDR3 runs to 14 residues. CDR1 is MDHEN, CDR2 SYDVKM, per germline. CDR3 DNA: TGTGCCTCACAGGCGGCAGGGTCCACAGATACGCAGTATTTT. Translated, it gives CASQAAGSTDTQYF.

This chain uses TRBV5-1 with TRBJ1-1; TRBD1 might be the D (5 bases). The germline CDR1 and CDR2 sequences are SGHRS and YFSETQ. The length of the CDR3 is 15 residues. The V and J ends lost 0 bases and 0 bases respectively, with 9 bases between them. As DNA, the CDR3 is TGCGCCAGCAGCTTGGATCAGACAGTGAACACTGAAGCTTTCTTT. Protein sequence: CASSLDQTVNTEAFF.

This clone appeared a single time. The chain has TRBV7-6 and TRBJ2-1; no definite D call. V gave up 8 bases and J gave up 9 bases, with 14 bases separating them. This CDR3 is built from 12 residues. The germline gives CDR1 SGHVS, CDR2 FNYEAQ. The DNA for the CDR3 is TGTGCCAGCGCAAAGTCGGTCGGTGAGCAGTTCTTC. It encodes CASAKSVGEQFF.

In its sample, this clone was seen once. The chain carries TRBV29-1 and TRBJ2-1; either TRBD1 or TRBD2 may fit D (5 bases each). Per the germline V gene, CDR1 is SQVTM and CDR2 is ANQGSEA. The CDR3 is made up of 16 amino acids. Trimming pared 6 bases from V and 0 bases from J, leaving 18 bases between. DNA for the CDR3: TGCAGCGTCCGGGGCTTGGGGCGAGACTCCTACAATGAGCAGTTCTTC. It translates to CSVRGLGRDSYNEQFF.

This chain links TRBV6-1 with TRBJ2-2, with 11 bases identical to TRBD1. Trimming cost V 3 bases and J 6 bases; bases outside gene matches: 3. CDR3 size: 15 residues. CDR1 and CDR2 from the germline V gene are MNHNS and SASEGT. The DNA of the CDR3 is TGTGCCAGCAGTGAGGAGGGACAGGGGGCCGGGGAGCTGTTTTTT. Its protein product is CASSEEGQGAGELFF.

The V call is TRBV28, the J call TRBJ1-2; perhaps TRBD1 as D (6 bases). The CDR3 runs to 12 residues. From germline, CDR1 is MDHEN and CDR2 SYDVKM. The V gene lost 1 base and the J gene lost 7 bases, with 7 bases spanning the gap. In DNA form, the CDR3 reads TGTGCCAGCAGTTTATTGGACAGTGGCTACACCTTC. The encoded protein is CASSLLDSGYTF.